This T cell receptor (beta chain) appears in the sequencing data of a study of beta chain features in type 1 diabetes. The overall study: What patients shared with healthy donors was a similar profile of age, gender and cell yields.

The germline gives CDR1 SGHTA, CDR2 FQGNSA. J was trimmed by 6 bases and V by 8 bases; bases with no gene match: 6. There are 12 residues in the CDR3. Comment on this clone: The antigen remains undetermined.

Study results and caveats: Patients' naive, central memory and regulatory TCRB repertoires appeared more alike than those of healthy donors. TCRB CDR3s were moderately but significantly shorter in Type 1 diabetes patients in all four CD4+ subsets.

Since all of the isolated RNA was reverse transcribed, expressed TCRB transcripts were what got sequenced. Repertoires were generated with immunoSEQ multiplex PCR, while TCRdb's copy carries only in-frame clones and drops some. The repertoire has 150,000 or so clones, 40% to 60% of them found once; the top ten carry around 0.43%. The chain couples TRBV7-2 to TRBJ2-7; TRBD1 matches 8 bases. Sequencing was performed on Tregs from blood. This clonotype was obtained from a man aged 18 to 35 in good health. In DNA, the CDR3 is TGTGCCAGCGAAGACAGGGGTGGCGAGCAGTACTTC. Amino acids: CASEDRGGEQYF. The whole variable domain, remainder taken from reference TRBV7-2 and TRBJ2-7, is GAGVSQSPSNKVTEKGKDVELRCDPISGHTALYWYRQSLGQGLEFLIYFQGNSAPDKSGLPSDRFSAERTGGSVSTLTIQRTQQEDSAVYLCASEDRGGEQYFGPGTRLTVT.